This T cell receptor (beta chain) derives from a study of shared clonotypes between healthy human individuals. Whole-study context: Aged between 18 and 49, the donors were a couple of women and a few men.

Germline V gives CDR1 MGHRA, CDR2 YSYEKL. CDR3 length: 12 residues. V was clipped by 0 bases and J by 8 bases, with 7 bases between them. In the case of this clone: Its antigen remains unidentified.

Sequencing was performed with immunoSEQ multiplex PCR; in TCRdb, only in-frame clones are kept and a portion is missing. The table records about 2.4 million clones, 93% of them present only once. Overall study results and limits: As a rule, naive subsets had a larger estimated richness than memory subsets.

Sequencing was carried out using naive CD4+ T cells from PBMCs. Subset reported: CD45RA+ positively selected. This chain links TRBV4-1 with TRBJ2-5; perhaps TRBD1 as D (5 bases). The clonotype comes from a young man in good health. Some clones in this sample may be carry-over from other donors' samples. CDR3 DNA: TGCGCCAGCAGCCAAGATCAGGGTACCCAGTACTTC. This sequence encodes CASSQDQGTQYF.